One sample yielded the 25 T cell receptor beta chains listed below, sequenced in a study of blood T cell repertoires in COVID-19. The data were produced by immunoSEQ multiplex PCR, yet TCRdb's version contains in-frame clones alone and is incomplete. Counted here are 200,000 to 250,000 clones, 92% occurring once; the ten biggest clones make up approximately 0.77%. The sequenced sample consisted of peripheral blood. The receptors come from a man in his sixties with COVID-19, enrolled during active disease.

A note on this clone: Other DNA sequences of this sample code for an identical CDR3. The chain uses TRBV19 and TRBJ2-2, with D tentatively TRBD2 (5 bases). V shed 3 bases and J shed 4 bases, with 9 bases lying between them. This CDR3 region has 14 residues. The germline V gene encodes CDR1 LNHDA and CDR2 SQIVND (reference sequence). The CDR3 coding sequence is TGTGCCAGTAGTATCGGACTCGGCACCGGGGAGCTGTTTTTT. Translation gives CASSIGLGTGELFF.

This chain uses TRBV4-2 with TRBJ1-2, with TRBD1 matching over 10 bases. CDR1 and CDR2 from the germline V gene are LGHNA and YNFKEQ. V lost 4 bases, J lost 2 bases, and 7 bases stayed unmatched. The CDR3 consists of 16 residues. The CDR3 DNA sequence: TGTGCCAGCAGCCGGCCCGGGACAGGGGAAAACTATGGCTACACCTTC. It specifies CASSRPGTGENYGYTF.

This clone was recorded only once. The rearrangement uses TRBV28 and TRBJ2-2, with a possible D match to TRBD2 (6 bases). This CDR3 region has 15 residues. Germline loops: CDR1 MDHEN, CDR2 SYDVKM. Trimming took off 5 bases at V and 5 bases at J, with 15 bases between the two ends. The CDR3 is CASSPGGLRTGELFF. DNA for the CDR3: TGTGCCAGCAGTCCCGGGGGTTTAAGGACCGGGGAGCTGTTTTTT.

The rearrangement links TRBV27 to TRBJ1-5; no definite D call. V lost 3 bases and J lost 5, with 8 bases in between. CDR1 is MNHEY, CDR2 SMNVEV, per germline (reference sequence). CDR3 size: 13 residues. CDR3 loop: CASSFGRDQPQHF. Here the CDR3 DNA reads TGTGCCAGCAGTTTTGGTCGAGATCAGCCCCAGCATTTT.

This chain links TRBV19 with TRBJ1-6; D perhaps matches TRBD1 (6 bases). The germline gives CDR1 LNHDA, CDR2 SQIVND (reference sequence). V was pared by 6 bases and J by 11 bases, with 11 bases between. CDR3 length: 12 amino acids. The DNA of the CDR3 is TGTGCCAGTAGCAACAGGGATCCACCCCTCCACTTT. The encoded protein is CASSNRDPPLHF.

The gene calls are TRBV7-3 and TRBJ2-3; the match to TRBD2 covers 10 bases. Germline V gene data show CDR1 as SGHTA and CDR2 as FQGTGA. Trimming took 5 bases from V and 2 from J; bases not matched to a gene: 4. This CDR3 has 15 amino acids. CDR3 DNA sequence: TGTGCCAGCAGCCGCGGACTAGCGGTCACAGATACGCAGTATTTT. Protein sequence: CASSRGLAVTDTQYF.

J is TRBJ2-3 and V is TRBV28; TRBD1 agrees at 9 bases. The CDR3 contains 15 residues. V dropped 4 bases and J dropped 4; count of bases not matched to a gene: 6. Germline CDR1 and CDR2: MDHEN and SYDVKM. The CDR3 protein is CASSSPGQGPDTQYF. The CDR3 DNA reads as TGTGCCAGCAGTTCACCGGGACAGGGCCCAGATACGCAGTATTTT.

The J gene is TRBJ2-7, the V gene TRBV2; 10 nucleotides match TRBD1. CDR1 and CDR2 from the germline V gene are SNHLY and FYNNEI. V was pared by 8 bases and J by 0 bases, with 4 bases of the junction left unmatched. This CDR3 is built from 14 residues. The CDR3 spells CASLDRGTSYEQYF. The CDR3 DNA is TGTGCCAGCCTGGACAGGGGGACCTCCTACGAGCAGTACTTC.

V usage is TRBV29-1 and J usage is TRBJ2-4, with 8 bases lining up with TRBD2. CDR1 SQVTM and CDR2 ANQGSEA come from the germline V gene. This CDR3 contains 12 residues. Trimming at V came to 2 bases and at J to 9 bases, leaving 3 bases not matched to a gene. This CDR3 reads CSVETGGSIQYF. The CDR3 DNA is TGCAGCGTTGAAACGGGGGGGAGCATTCAGTACTTC. Full variable domain (missing parts from reference TRBV29-1 and TRBJ2-4): SAVISQKPSRDICQRGTSLTIQCQVDSQVTMMFWYRQQPGQSLTLIATANQGSEATYESGFVIDKFPISRPNLTFSTLTVSNMSPEDSSIYLCSVETGGSIQYFGAGTRLSVL.

The chain combines TRBV25-1 with TRBJ1-3; 8 bases map to TRBD1. After removal of 4 bases from V and 4 bases from J, the junction contained 6 bases not matched to a gene. The CDR3 is 15 amino acids. The germline gives CDR1 MGHDK, CDR2 SYGVNS. Here the CDR3 reads CASSVRTGNGNTIYF. DNA for the CDR3: TGTGCCAGCAGTGTTAGGACAGGGAACGGAAACACCATATATTTT.

The chain couples TRBV18 to TRBJ1-5; 7 nucleotides line up with TRBD1. The CDR3 length is 15 residues. V lost 0 bases, J lost 7 bases, and 6 bases stayed unmatched. Germline loops: CDR1 KGHSH, CDR2 LQKENI. The CDR3 spells CASSPPNRGEQPQHF. CDR3 nucleotides: TGTGCCAGCTCACCACCTAACAGGGGTGAGCAGCCCCAGCATTTT.

This clone occurred once. This chain connects TRBV5-8 to TRBJ2-7; 13 nucleotides match TRBD2. V shed 4 bases, J shed 4 bases, and the junction held 5 bases outside the gene matches. Germline V lookup: CDR1 SGHTS, CDR2 YDEGEE. This CDR3 region has 15 residues. The CDR3: CASSLGLAGSYEQYF. The DNA of the CDR3 is TGTGCCAGCAGCCTGGGACTAGCGGGATCTTACGAGCAGTACTTC.

The rearrangement uses TRBV18 and TRBJ1-5; a weak D match, TRBD1 (5 bases). CDR1 is KGHSH, CDR2 LQKENI, per germline. Between the trimmed V and J ends, which lost 1 base and 2 bases, there was a span of 18 bases. The CDR3 loop spans 18 amino acids. CDR3 nucleotides: TGTGCCAGCTCACCACTATCGACGTCCCAGGGTGGCAATCAGCCCCAGCATTTT. Its translation: CASSPLSTSQGGNQPQHF.

This clone was seen more than once but under ten times. DNA for the CDR3: TGTGCCAGCAGTTTATACAGGGGCAGGAGCGGGGAGCTGTTTTTT. Amino acids: CASSLYRGRSGELFF. The V gene is TRBV28, the J gene TRBJ2-2, with 7 positions matching TRBD1. Trimming cost V 1 base and J 7 bases; bases outside gene matches: 6. CDR3 size: 15 residues. CDR1 is MDHEN, CDR2 SYDVKM, per germline. The full variable domain, completed using reference TRBV28 and TRBJ2-2, is DVKVTQSSRYLVKRTGEKVFLECVQDMDHENMFWYRQDPGLGLRLIYFSYDVKMKEKGDIPEGYSVSREKKERFSLILESASTNQTSMYLCASSLYRGRSGELFFGEGSRLTVL.

V usage is TRBV10-3 and J usage is TRBJ1-1; tentative D call: TRBD1 (6 bases). Germline CDR1 reads ENHRY; CDR2 reads SYGVKD. The CDR3 loop spans 15 amino acids. V was cut by 3 bases and J by 1 base, with 12 bases left in between. CDR3 sequence: CAISEQGLANTEAFF. The CDR3 DNA reads as TGTGCCATCAGTGAACAGGGTTTGGCGAACACTGAAGCTTTCTTT.

The genes are TRBV18 and TRBJ1-5; 8 bases align to TRBD1. CDR3 length: 14 residues. J was trimmed by 7 bases and V by 3 bases; bases with no gene match: 5. Looked up from germline, CDR1 is KGHSH and CDR2 is LQKENI. DNA of the CDR3: TGTGCCAGCTCACCGACAGGGGCGGAGCAGCCCCAGCATTTT. Amino acid sequence: CASSPTGAEQPQHF.

The J gene is TRBJ2-7, the V gene TRBV5-1, with 11 bases lining up with TRBD2. Trimming removed 2 bases from V and 1 base from J; junction bases left unmatched: 2. The CDR3 is 15 residues long. Germline lookup yields CDR1 SGHRS and CDR2 YFSETQ. In DNA form, the CDR3 reads TGCGCCAGCAGCTTTTCTAGCGGGGGGTCCTACGAGCAGTACTTC. It is translated as CASSFSSGGSYEQYF.

The chain combines TRBV18 with TRBJ1-6; 8 positions match TRBD1. V shed 6 bases and J 5 bases; nucleotides not matched to a gene: 3. Germline V CDR1 and CDR2: KGHSH, LQKENI. CDR3 size: 14 residues. The CDR3 DNA reads TGTGCCAGCTCCCGACAGGGGAATAATTCACCCCTCCACTTT. Residues: CASSRQGNNSPLHF.

This clone was counted once. The V gene is TRBV7-8, the J gene TRBJ1-6; TRBD1 matches at 7 bases. This CDR3 region has 16 residues. Trimming took 5 bases from V and 4 from J; bases not matched to a gene: 8. Germline CDR1 SGHVS, CDR2 FQNEAQ. The CDR3 DNA follows: TGTGCCAGCAGCCCGTCGGACAGGAGTTATAATTCACCCCTCCACTTT. As protein: CASSPSDRSYNSPLHF.

CDR3 amino acids: CASSLVTGVSYYGYTF. In DNA, the CDR3 is TGTGCCAGCAGCTTAGTAACAGGGGTGTCTTACTATGGCTACACCTTC. The V gene is TRBV7-8, the J gene TRBJ1-2; 7 nucleotides match TRBD1. Germline V CDR1 and CDR2: SGHVS, FQNEAQ. The CDR3 sequence is 16 residues long. Germline trimming cut 1 base from V and 3 bases from J; bases unmatched to any gene: 8.

The J gene is TRBJ2-3, the V gene TRBV7-3, with D hard to call. CDR1 is SGHTA and CDR2 is FQGTGA in the germline V gene. V was pared by 3 bases and J by 3 bases, with 10 bases between. This CDR3 spans 14 amino acids. The CDR3 DNA follows: TGTGCCAGCAGCTTGAGTCAGGCAACAGATACGCAGTATTTT. Encoded protein: CASSLSQATDTQYF.

The V and J genes are TRBV7-2 and TRBJ1-6; possible D gene TRBD1, 6 bases. The germline V gene has CDR1 SGHTA and CDR2 FQGNSA. CDR3 length: 15 residues. V was shortened by 6 bases and J by 7 bases, with 16 bases between the two germline ends. CDR3 in DNA: TGTGCCAGCAGATTTTGGGGCCAGGGGAATTCACCCCTCCACTTT. Amino acid sequence: CASRFWGQGNSPLHF.

The chain links TRBV6-6 to TRBJ2-1; TRBD1 matches 9 bases. The germline V gene has CDR1 MNHNY and CDR2 SVGAGI (reference sequence). The CDR3 is 14 residues long. The V segment lost 8 bases and the J segment 6 bases; nucleotides outside the gene matches: 8. The CDR3 sequence: CASGSRDRVNEQFF. CDR3 DNA sequence: TGTGCCAGCGGATCACGGGACAGGGTCAATGAGCAGTTCTTC.

This chain uses TRBV10-3 with TRBJ1-5; D is possibly TRBD1 (6 bases). CDR1 is ENHRY, CDR2 SYGVKD, per germline. This CDR3 has 15 amino acids. Trimming cost V 2 bases and J 6 bases, with 14 bases left between them. The CDR3 bases are TGTGCCATCAGTGAGCGTACAGGGTACGCTCAGCCCCAGCATTTT. This codes for CAISERTGYAQPQHF.

The chain employs TRBV9 and TRBJ2-7; 8 nucleotides line up with TRBD2. This CDR3 has 15 amino acids. Germline lookup yields CDR1 SGDLS and CDR2 YYNGEE. V trimming: 3 bases; J trimming: 5 bases; junction bases outside the gene matches: 10. The DNA for the CDR3 is TGTGCCAGCAGCGCCCTTAGCGGGACCTACGACGAGCAGTACTTC. Translation gives CASSALSGTYDEQYF.